This T cell receptor (beta chain) emerged from a study of graft-versus-host responses after intestinal transplantation. In the study overall: Recipients had transplants, and these were multivisceral, liver-intestinal, or isolated intestinal. For around three years after anti-thymocyte globulin induction, all recipients took tacrolimus and steroids.

Repertoires were generated with immunoSEQ multiplex PCR, while TCRdb's copy carries only in-frame clones and drops some. The sample yields under 100,000 clones, approximately 94% seen once. This CDR3 has 10 residues. The germline V gene has CDR1 LNHDA and CDR2 SQIVND (reference sequence). The ends were cut back, 6 bases at V and 3 bases at J, with 2 bases in the middle. Details on this clone: Antigen specificity is unknown.

The sequencing here drew on unstimulated CD4+ T cells sorted from spleen or lymph node cells, taken before transplant. This sequence joins TRBV19 and TRBJ1-2; D gene ambiguous. The origin of this receptor is a human donor who was the organ donor for an intestinal transplant. The chain's CDR3 is CASRDYGYTF. The CDR3 region has the DNA TGTGCCAGTAGGGACTATGGCTACACCTTC.